This T cell receptor beta chain was sequenced during a study of type 1 regulatory T cells. In the study overall: An in vitro protocol generated T-allo10, a Tr1-enriched, alloantigen-specific CD4 T cell product.

Note on this clonotype: Its specificity is unknown.

With 6 bases removed from V and 7 bases from J, the gap between germline ends came to 16 bases. This CDR3 contains 13 residues. Germline loops: CDR1 DFQATT, CDR2 SNEGSKA (reference sequence). TCRdb re-analysed the reads in MiXCR, keeping a single row per CDR3 protein. This table has about 60,000 distinct CDR3 sequences, around 62% appearing once. The study, taken as a whole, reports: Type 1 regulatory T cells had a more restricted TCR repertoire than non-type 1 regulatory T cells.

The chain uses TRBV20-1 and TRBJ2-1, with D tentatively TRBD1 or TRBD2 (6 bases each). Material for sequencing was cultured non-Tr1 T cells, either the whole culture or a sorted T cell fraction (not recorded which). The source is a human donor in good health. The CDR3 DNA reads TGCAGTGCCTATAGGTGGAGGGGGAATGAGCAGTTCTTC. Its protein is CSAYRWRGNEQFF.